The table lists the clone carrying this T cell receptor beta chain with a few counts. This record belongs to a study of CD8 T cells in ankylosing spondylitis. By quantitative 5'-RACE with molecular barcodes, the TCR beta libraries were made. MiXCR was run by TCRdb on the 5' RACE reads, yielding one entry per CDR3 protein. Among hundreds of thousands of distinct CDR3 sequences, 20% were seen once, and the ten largest hold roughly 14%. Sequencing was done on a sample of blood, either unsorted or a sorted T cell fraction (not recorded which). This TCR was recovered from a male donor with ankylosing spondylitis or in good health (not recorded which).

Written as DNA, the CDR3 is TGCGCCAGCAGCCAAGGTGTAGCGGGGGGCGAGCAGTACTTC. Protein: CASSQGVAGGEQYF. This chain joins TRBV4-1 and TRBJ2-7, with 10 positions matching TRBD2. V lost 1 base to trimming and J lost 6 bases; unmatched junction nucleotides: 3. CDR1 is MGHRA and CDR2 is YSYEKL in the germline V gene. This CDR3 spans 14 amino acids.